What follows describes a single TCR beta chain. Participant reports of clinical history set cohort assignment. This record belongs to a study of blood T cell repertoires in COVID-19. Study background: T cells, B-cell-depleted T cells, or PBMCs provided the cDNA or gDNA that served as material.

Generated by immunoSEQ multiplex PCR, the TCRdb table keeps only in-frame clones and is missing some. This table has about 240,000 clones, more than 75% appearing once. The CDR3 has 15 residues. Trimming at V came to 4 bases and at J to 2 bases, leaving 7 bases not matched to a gene. Per the germline V gene, CDR1 is GTSNPN and CDR2 is SVGIG (reference sequence). The receptor was derived from a woman between 40 and 55 years old with acute COVID-19. Sequenced input: PBMCs or T cells enriched from blood (not recorded which). The gene calls are TRBV30 and TRBJ2-3; 9 bases are a match to TRBD1. The CDR3 region has the DNA TGTGCCTGGACGACAGGGACAGGGTTCACAGATACGCAGTATTTT. Translating gives CAWTTGTGFTDTQYF.